This T cell receptor (beta chain) was recorded in a study of CXCR3-negative and CXCR3-positive naive CD8 T cells. At the level of the study: Collectively, the libraries yielded 140 million or so TRB reads in total, at about 1.5 +/- 0.3 million per library.

Sorting yielded triplicates of roughly 310,000 cells for each CD8+ T cell subset. Notes on this clonotype: Its specificity is unknown.

UMI-labeled 5' RACE TRB cDNA libraries were prepared from the cells. Reprocessing the 5' RACE reads, TCRdb reports a single entry for every CDR3 protein and omits DNA. The sample spans around 63,000 distinct CDR3 sequences; the ten largest clones claim 4.8%. From germline, CDR1 is DFQATT and CDR2 SNEGSKA (reference sequence). This CDR3 spans 15 amino acids. Study results and caveats: Naive cells with CXCR3 showed TRB CDR3s that were more hydrophobic than those in CXCR3-negative naive cells. Once cells were cryopreserved, CXCR3 expression went down partly, and most assays used fresh PBMCs.

Material: naive CXCR3+ CD8+ T cells from blood. Subset meaning: CD45RO-CCR7+CD27+CD95- naive CD8+ T cells expressing CXCR3 (TNR3+). The chain is built from TRBV20-1 and TRBJ2-7; absent DNA, TCRdb's TRBD1 call cannot be checked. The receptor was isolated from a human donor in good health. Some clones in this sample may be carry-over from other donors' samples. The CDR3 spells CSARDTRDLSYEQYF.